These 6 T cell receptor beta chains originate from one sample sequenced in a study of breast tumors, draining lymph nodes, adjacent tissues. Samples came from axillary lymph nodes draining the breast cancer. TCRdb ran MiXCR on the multiplex PCR reads and lists one entry per CDR3 protein. Altogether some 100,000 distinct CDR3 sequences are present, approximately 22% being singletons, with the ten largest covering roughly 1.2%. Sequences were obtained from axillary lymph node tissue. These receptors were obtained from a female donor with breast cancer. Some clones in this sample may be carry-over from other donors' samples.

Notes on this clonotype: A much larger clone lies a single base off, so this may be a read error. This chain links TRBV9 with TRBJ2-5; maybe TRBD1 (5 bases). The CDR3 loop spans 13 amino acids. The germline gives CDR1 SGDLS, CDR2 YYNGEE. CDR3 sequence: CASSVQGTETQHF. Written as DNA, the CDR3 is TGTGCCAGCAGCGTTCAGGGAACAGAGACCCAGCACTTC. The complete variable domain, with remaining parts taken from reference TRBV9 and TRBJ2-5, reads DSGVTQTPKHLITATGQRVTLRCSPRSGDLSVYWYQQSLDQGLQFLIQYYNGEERAKGNILERFSAQQFPDLHSELNLSSLELGDSALYFCASSVQGTETQHFGPGTRLLVL.

This clonotype was seen repeatedly, ten times or more. CDR3 nucleotides: TGTGCCAGTAGTAAGGGACAGGGTTTTACAGATACGCAGTATTTT. Its protein product is CASSKGQGFTDTQYF. The V gene is TRBV19, the J gene TRBJ2-3; 9 bases map to TRBD1. The CDR3 is 15 residues long. Germline lookup yields CDR1 LNHDA and CDR2 SQIVND (reference sequence). V gave up 4 bases and J gave up 3 bases; unmatched junction bases: 5.

This clonotype was picked up a small number of times. This chain links TRBV3-1 with TRBJ2-5; 8 bases are shared with TRBD2. Germline V gene sequence: CDR1 LGHDT, CDR2 YNNKEL (reference sequence). V gave up 2 bases and J gave up 7 bases; unmatched junction bases: 12. The CDR3 extends over 16 amino acids. CDR3 coding DNA: TGTGCCAGCAGCCAAATACGGAGCGGGGGTAGAGGGACCCAGTACTTC. Translated, it gives CASSQIRSGGRGTQYF.

As for this clonotype: Since a much larger clone is just one base distant, this may be a read error. The gene calls are TRBV5-6 and TRBJ2-2; weak D call: TRBD1 (6 bases). Germline lookup yields CDR1 SGHDT and CDR2 YYEEEE. The CDR3 has 15 amino acids. CDR3 DNA sequence: TGTGCCAGCAGCTTGGTACAGGGTAGCGTCGGGGAGCTGTCTTTT. Its protein is CASSLVQGSVGELSF.

There are many counts of this clonotype. The chain carries TRBV6-1 and TRBJ2-7; 9 bases map to TRBD1. With 4 bases clipped from V and 2 bases from J, the junction kept 3 bases outside the gene matches. Germline-derived CDR1 and CDR2 are MNHNS and SASEGT. The CDR3 spans 14 residues. CDR3 in amino acids: CASSGRDRAYEQYF. CDR3 bases: TGTGCCAGCAGTGGCCGGGACAGGGCCTACGAGCAGTACTTC.

This clonotype has ten or more counts. CDR3 DNA: TGTGCCAGCAGTTCAGCTGGACTAGCGGGAGGTTACGAGCAGTACTTC. It encodes CASSSAGLAGGYEQYF. V is TRBV27 and J is TRBJ2-7; the match to TRBD2 covers 14 bases. Germline V lookup: CDR1 MNHEY, CDR2 SMNVEV (reference sequence). Losses at the gene ends were 4 bases for V and 4 bases for J; bases not matched to a gene: 6. The CDR3 runs 16 residues.